This T cell receptor beta chain comes out of a study of CD8+CD57+ T cells in acquired aplastic anemia. Looking at the study overall: Across the sorted CD4+ and CD8+ cells, DNA amounts averaged roughly 3 ug.

The ends were cut back, 0 bases at V and 7 bases at J, with 14 bases in the middle. The germline V gene has CDR1 SGDLS and CDR2 YYNGEE. The CDR3 totals 15 residues. All patients picked for sequencing had shown, by flow cytometry, an expansion of CD8+CD57+ cells. Template material for TCR beta VDJ and CDR3 profiling consisted of genomic DNA. TCRdb itself ran the reads through MiXCR, one entry per CDR3 protein. The sample gives roughly 190,000 distinct CDR3 sequences, approximately 50% of which show up once; about 8.8% is in the top ten. Sequencing was done on a sample of sorted CD4+, CD8+, or CD8+CD57+ T cells (not recorded which) from PBMCs. This chain connects TRBV9 to TRBJ2-1; D is possibly TRBD1 (6 bases). The TCR sequence derives from a human donor with aplastic anemia. The CDR3 coding sequence is TGTGCCAGCAGCGTAGCTTGGGGCAGGGGAAATGAGCAGTTCTTC. Its translation is CASSVAWGRGNEQFF.